The 17 T cell receptor beta chains given below trace back to one sample, sequenced in a study of shared T cell receptors in the human thymus. Sequenced by immunoSEQ multiplex PCR; TCRdb stores in-frame clones only, minus some. Among approximately 580,000 clones listed, more than 75% were seen once. These data were also filed under a second study, of human thymus T cells.

Sequencing was carried out using thymocytes. These receptors were collected from a boy younger than two with a congenital heart defect.

The genes are TRBV9 and TRBJ1-1; 7 nucleotides match TRBD1. CDR1 and CDR2 from the germline V gene are SGDLS and YYNGEE. The CDR3 has 15 residues. Trimming at V came to 0 bases and at J to 6 bases, leaving 8 bases not matched to a gene. In nucleotides, the CDR3 is TGTGCCAGCAGCGTAGGTCCACAGGGGCGGTCTGAAGCTTTCTTT. This codes for CASSVGPQGRSEAFF.

This clone is a singleton in its sample. This sequence joins TRBV2 and TRBJ2-5; 8 nucleotides agree with TRBD1. Losses at the gene ends were 5 bases for V and 1 base for J; bases not matched to a gene: 3. The germline CDR1 and CDR2 sequences are SNHLY and FYNNEI. CDR3 length equals 14 residues. In nucleotides, the CDR3 is TGTGCCAGCAGTCCAGGGGGCCCCCAAGAGACCCAGTACTTC. Protein product: CASSPGGPQETQYF.

The rearrangement uses TRBV19 and TRBJ1-2, with D possibly TRBD1 on 5 matching bases. The V end lost 6 bases, the J end lost 8 bases, and 13 bases lay between the germline ends. The germline gives CDR1 LNHDA, CDR2 SQIVND (reference sequence). The CDR3 is 12 residues long. CDR3 coding DNA: TGTGCCAGTAGAGACCGGGGGGGAGGCTACACCTTC. Protein sequence: CASRDRGGGYTF.

The chain combines TRBV11-2 with TRBJ2-7, with 10 bases that match TRBD2. This CDR3 is 18 amino acids long. The V and J ends lost 1 base and 2 bases, in that order; junction bases with no gene match: 11. Germline-derived CDR1 and CDR2 are SGHAT and FQNNGV. Here the CDR3 reads CASSLGVSGTSAPYEQYF. The CDR3 DNA sequence: TGTGCCAGCAGCTTAGGGGTCTCCGGGACTAGCGCGCCCTACGAGCAGTACTTC.

The J gene is TRBJ1-2, the V gene TRBV25-1; no definite D call. Trimming stripped 7 bases from V and 5 bases from J, with 20 bases between. Germline values: CDR1 MGHDK, CDR2 SYGVNS. CDR3 size: 15 residues. CDR3 sequence: CASTSGEESAYGYTF. CDR3 sequence (DNA): TGTGCCAGCACAAGCGGGGAAGAATCGGCATATGGCTACACCTTC.

The rearrangement links TRBV19 to TRBJ2-5; D may be TRBD1 (6 bases). V dropped 5 bases and J dropped 2 bases, with 15 bases sitting between them. There are 15 residues in the CDR3. Germline V gene lookup returns CDR1 LNHDA and CDR2 SQIVND (reference sequence). The CDR3 loop reads CASSLSTGTQETQYF. CDR3 bases: TGTGCCAGTAGTTTATCAACAGGGACGCAAGAGACCCAGTACTTC.

The chain joins TRBV14 to TRBJ2-7; D call uncertain. The germline V gene has CDR1 SGHDN and CDR2 FVKESK. The V end was cut by 4 bases, the J end by 6 bases, with 19 bases between. The CDR3 length is 15 residues. CDR3 in DNA: TGTGCCAGCAGCCGAATGAACCTAACCCCGAGCGAGCAGTACTTC. Protein: CASSRMNLTPSEQYF.

The gene calls are TRBV4-1 and TRBJ1-1; D remains unclear. This CDR3 region has 12 residues. Germline loops: CDR1 MGHRA, CDR2 YSYEKL. V was cut by 6 bases and J by 1 base, with 6 bases left in between. The CDR3 DNA reads TGCGCCAGCAGTCCCCGGAACACTGAAGCTTTCTTT. It encodes CASSPRNTEAFF.

The rearrangement uses TRBV10-2 and TRBJ2-2, with D possibly matching TRBD1 (6 bases). The V gene lost 6 bases and the J gene lost 3 bases, with 11 bases spanning the gap. CDR3 length: 14 residues. Germline V gene lookup returns CDR1 WSHSY and CDR2 SAAADI. The CDR3 region has the DNA TGCGCCAGCAGATACAACAGGGACACCGGGGAGCTGTTTTTT. Residues: CASRYNRDTGELFF.

The rearrangement uses TRBV4-1 and TRBJ2-7; TRBD2 matches 7 bases. V lost 1 base to trimming and J lost 2 bases; unmatched junction nucleotides: 5. Looked up from germline, CDR1 is MGHRA and CDR2 is YSYEKL. CDR3 length equals 15 residues. CDR3 DNA: TGCGCCAGCAGCCAAGGGAGCGGGACTACCTACGAGCAGTACTTC. Its translation is CASSQGSGTTYEQYF.

The chain links TRBV4-1 to TRBJ2-7; TRBD1 aligns across 10 bases. Germline values: CDR1 MGHRA, CDR2 YSYEKL. This CDR3 is built from 19 residues. The J segment lost 0 bases and the V segment lost 1 base, leaving 12 bases of the junction unmatched. In DNA form, the CDR3 reads TGCGCCAGCAGCCAAGTTATGGGACAGGGGACCCCAAGCTCCTACGAGCAGTACTTC. Translating it yields CASSQVMGQGTPSSYEQYF.

V usage is TRBV15 and J usage is TRBJ1-2; D is unresolved. The length of the CDR3 is 12 residues. V lost 0 bases and J lost 10, with 9 bases in between. Germline loops: CDR1 LNHNV, CDR2 YYDKDF (reference sequence). The CDR3 sequence: CATSRDRESYTF. For the CDR3, the DNA is TGTGCCACCAGCAGAGATCGGGAGTCCTACACCTTC.

The genes are TRBV25-1 and TRBJ1-1; 8 bases align to TRBD1. This CDR3 region has 14 residues. Trimming at V came to 2 bases and at J to 4 bases, leaving 3 bases not matched to a gene. Looked up from germline, CDR1 is MGHDK and CDR2 is SYGVNS. The chain's CDR3 is CASSETGGSTEAFF. CDR3 in DNA: TGTGCCAGCAGTGAAACAGGGGGAAGCACTGAAGCTTTCTTT. The whole variable domain, filled in from reference TRBV25-1 and TRBJ1-1, reads EADIYQTPRYLVIGTGKKITLECSQTMGHDKMYWYQQDPGMELHLIHYSYGVNSTEKGDLSSESTVSRIRTEHFPLTLESARPSHTSQYLCASSETGGSTEAFFGQGTRLTVV.

This clone was seen more than once but under ten times. V usage is TRBV2 and J usage is TRBJ2-7; the D gene is possibly TRBD1 (5 bases). Trimming cost V 2 bases and J 6 bases, with 26 bases left between them. CDR3 length: 18 amino acids. Germline V lookup: CDR1 SNHLY, CDR2 FYNNEI. DNA of the CDR3: TGTGCCAGCAGTGAATATCCGGCAGGACAACCCGGGTTCTCCGAGCAGTACTTC. Translation gives CASSEYPAGQPGFSEQYF.

V gene TRBV5-5 combines with J gene TRBJ2-4; TRBD2 aligns across 8 bases. J lost 0 bases, V lost 2 bases, and 13 bases had no gene match. The CDR3 runs 19 residues. Germline V gene lookup returns CDR1 SGHKS and CDR2 YYEKEE (reference sequence). The CDR3 nucleotides read TGTGCCAGCAGCTTTATCTCCCCACTAGCGGACAAAGCCAAAAACATTCAGTACTTC. Encoded protein: CASSFISPLADKAKNIQYF.

This CDR3 reads CASSLEAPGELFF. The CDR3 DNA reads as TGCGCCAGCAGCTTGGAAGCTCCCGGGGAGCTGTTTTTT. The chain has TRBV5-1 and TRBJ2-2; D gene ambiguous. V shed 0 bases and J shed 6 bases, with 6 bases lying between them. This CDR3 region has 13 residues. Germline V gene lookup returns CDR1 SGHRS and CDR2 YFSETQ.

This rearrangement joins TRBV21-1 to TRBJ2-7; TRBD2, the table's D call, lacks a check against the DNA. TRBV21-1 is a pseudogene locus. The CDR3 spans 15 residues. The CDR3 DNA is TGTGCCAGCAGCAAGGGGGAGGGAAAAATCGACGAGCAGTACTTC. It specifies CASSKGEGKIDEQYF.